This T cell receptor (beta chain) was retrieved from a study of OX40 agonist ivuxolimab in advanced cancers. Study context: Partial responses were achieved by three patients: one hepatocellular carcinoma, two cutaneous melanoma.

Individuals having autoimmune disease history or systemic immunosuppression were not enrolled. The investigators sampled blood at baseline, at cycle 4 day 1, and at cycle 7 day 1. Repertoires were generated with immunoSEQ multiplex PCR, while TCRdb's copy carries only in-frame clones and drops some. The repertoire holds about 61,000 clones, with about 92% as singletons. The germline V gene encodes CDR1 SGHNT and CDR2 YENEEA. This CDR3 has 16 residues. The V segment lost 5 bases and the J segment 4 bases; nucleotides outside the gene matches: 8. This sample comprised CD4+ or CD8+ T cells sorted from blood, obtained in a trial of the OX40 agonist ivuxolimab. This TCR was sampled from an adult with an advanced solid tumor such as melanoma, head and neck, liver or kidney cancer. This chain connects TRBV11-3 to TRBJ2-1; TRBD2 agrees at 10 bases. This CDR3 reads CASSGLAGVGYNEQFF. The CDR3 nucleotides are TGTGCCAGCAGCGGGCTAGCGGGAGTTGGGTACAATGAGCAGTTCTTC.